This T cell receptor (beta chain) was sequenced for a study of blood T cells in healthy people across ages. General observations from the study: The fall in TCR beta diversity per million T cells was roughly linear with age.

A second PCR, run for roughly 7 to 11 cycles, used a sample-barcoded 5' primer plus a J-beta primer mix. One entry per CDR3 protein results from TCRdb running MiXCR on the 5' RACE reads. This table has about 900,000 distinct CDR3 sequences, around 46% appearing once. This clonotype was found once. Its specificity is unknown. The germline V gene encodes CDR1 DFQATT and CDR2 SNEGSKA (reference sequence). The CDR3 length is 15 residues. The J segment lost 5 bases and the V segment lost 0 bases, leaving 5 bases of the junction unmatched. Source material: blood. The sequence was obtained from a man younger than 40 in good health. This chain joins TRBV20-1 and TRBJ2-4, with TRBD2 identical over 9 bases. CDR3 nucleotides: TGCAGTGCTAGAGATGGAGCGGGGGGCGAAAACATTCAGTACTTC. Its protein is CSARDGAGGENIQYF.